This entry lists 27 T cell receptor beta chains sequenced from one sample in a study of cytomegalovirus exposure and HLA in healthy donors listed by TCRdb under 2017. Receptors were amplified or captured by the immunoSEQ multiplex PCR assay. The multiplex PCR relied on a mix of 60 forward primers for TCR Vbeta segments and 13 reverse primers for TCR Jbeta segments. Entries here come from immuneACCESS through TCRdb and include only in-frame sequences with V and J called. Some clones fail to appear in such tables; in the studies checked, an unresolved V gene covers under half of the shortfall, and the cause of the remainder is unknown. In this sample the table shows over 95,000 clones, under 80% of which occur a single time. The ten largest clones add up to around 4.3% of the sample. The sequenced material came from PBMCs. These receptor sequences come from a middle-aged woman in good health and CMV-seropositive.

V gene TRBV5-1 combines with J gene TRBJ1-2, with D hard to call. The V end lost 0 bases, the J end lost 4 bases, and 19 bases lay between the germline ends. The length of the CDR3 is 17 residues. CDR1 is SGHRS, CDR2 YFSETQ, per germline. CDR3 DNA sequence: TGCGCCAGCAGCTTGGACGGAGGGTCGGGGATCCTCTATGGCTACACCTTC. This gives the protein CASSLDGGSGILYGYTF.

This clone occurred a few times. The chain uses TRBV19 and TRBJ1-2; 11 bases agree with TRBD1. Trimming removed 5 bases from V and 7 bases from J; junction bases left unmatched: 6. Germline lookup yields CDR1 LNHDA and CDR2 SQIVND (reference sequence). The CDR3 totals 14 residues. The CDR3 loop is CASSLPDRGPGYTF. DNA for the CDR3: TGTGCCAGTAGTCTTCCGGACAGGGGGCCTGGCTACACCTTC.

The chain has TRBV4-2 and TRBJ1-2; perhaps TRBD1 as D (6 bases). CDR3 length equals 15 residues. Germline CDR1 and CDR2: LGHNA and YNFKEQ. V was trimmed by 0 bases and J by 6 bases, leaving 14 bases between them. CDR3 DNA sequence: TGTGCCAGCAGCCAAGAAAGGCAGGGGCTTGATGGCTACACCTTC. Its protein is CASSQERQGLDGYTF.

The CDR3, as DNA: TGTGCCAGCAGTGAAACCGGGACAGGGTGGGAGCAGTACTTC. This codes for CASSETGTGWEQYF. V gene TRBV6-1 combines with J gene TRBJ2-7; 9 bases align to TRBD1. CDR1 and CDR2 (germline): MNHNS, SASEGT. The CDR3 is 14 residues long. Trimming removed 2 bases from V and 7 bases from J; junction bases left unmatched: 6.

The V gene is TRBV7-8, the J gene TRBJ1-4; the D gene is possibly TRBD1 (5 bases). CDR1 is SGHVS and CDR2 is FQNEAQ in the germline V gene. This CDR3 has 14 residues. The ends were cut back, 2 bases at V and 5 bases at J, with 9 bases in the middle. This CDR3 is CASSLWGGNEKLFF. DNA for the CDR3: TGTGCCAGCAGCTTATGGGGGGGGAATGAAAAACTGTTTTTT.

CDR3 sequence reads: CASSPGSLWETQYF. CDR3 DNA sequence: TGTGCCAGCAGCCCGGGGTCTCTGTGGGAGACCCAGTACTTC. The chain employs TRBV7-2 and TRBJ2-5; tentative D call: TRBD2 (5 bases). V was shortened by 5 bases and J by 5 bases, with 15 bases between the two germline ends. Per the germline V gene, CDR1 is SGHTA and CDR2 is FQGNSA. This CDR3 spans 14 amino acids.

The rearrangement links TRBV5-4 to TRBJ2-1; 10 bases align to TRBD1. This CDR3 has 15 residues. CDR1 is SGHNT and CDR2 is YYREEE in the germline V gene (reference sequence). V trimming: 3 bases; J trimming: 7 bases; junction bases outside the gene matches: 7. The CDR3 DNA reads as TGTGCCAGCAGCTCCAAGACAGGGGGCGGGAATGAGCAGTTCTTC. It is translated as CASSSKTGGGNEQFF.

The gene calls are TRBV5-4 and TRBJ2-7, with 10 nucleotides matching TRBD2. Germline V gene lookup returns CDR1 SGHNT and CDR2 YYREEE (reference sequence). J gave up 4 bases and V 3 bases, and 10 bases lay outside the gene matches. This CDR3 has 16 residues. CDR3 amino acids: CASSSDWTSGGYEQYF. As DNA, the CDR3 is TGTGCCAGCAGCTCTGACTGGACTAGCGGAGGATACGAGCAGTACTTC.

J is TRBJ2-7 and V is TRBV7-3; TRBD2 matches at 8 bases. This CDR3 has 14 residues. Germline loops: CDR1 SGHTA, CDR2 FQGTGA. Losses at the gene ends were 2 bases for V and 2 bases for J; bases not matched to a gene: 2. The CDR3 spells CASSLLAGPYEQYF. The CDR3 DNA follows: TGTGCCAGCAGCTTACTAGCGGGTCCCTACGAGCAGTACTTC.

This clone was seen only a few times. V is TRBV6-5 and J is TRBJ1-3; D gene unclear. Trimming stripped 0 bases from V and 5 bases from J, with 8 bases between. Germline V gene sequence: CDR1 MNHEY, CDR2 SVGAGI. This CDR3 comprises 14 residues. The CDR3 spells CASSYSVDRNTIYF. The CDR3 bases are TGTGCCAGCAGTTACTCGGTCGACAGAAACACCATATATTTT.

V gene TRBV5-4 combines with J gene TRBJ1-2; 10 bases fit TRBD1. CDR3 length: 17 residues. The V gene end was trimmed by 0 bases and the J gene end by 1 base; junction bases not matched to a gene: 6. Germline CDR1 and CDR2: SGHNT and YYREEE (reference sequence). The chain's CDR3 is CASSLAGTGARNYGYTF. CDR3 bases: TGTGCCAGCAGCTTGGCCGGGACAGGGGCCCGTAACTATGGCTACACCTTC.

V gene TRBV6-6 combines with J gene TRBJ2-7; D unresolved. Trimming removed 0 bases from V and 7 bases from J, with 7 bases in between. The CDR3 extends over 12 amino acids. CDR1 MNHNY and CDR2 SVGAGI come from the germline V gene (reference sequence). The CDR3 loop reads CASSYSPLEQYF. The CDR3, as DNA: TGTGCCAGCAGTTACTCCCCCCTGGAGCAGTACTTC.

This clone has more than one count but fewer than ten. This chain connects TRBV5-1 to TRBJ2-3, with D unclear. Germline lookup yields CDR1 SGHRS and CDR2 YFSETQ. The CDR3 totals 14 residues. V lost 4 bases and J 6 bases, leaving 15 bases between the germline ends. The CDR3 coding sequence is TGCGCCAGCAGCCCCACCGGGTTTTTCGATACGCAGTATTTT. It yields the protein CASSPTGFFDTQYF.

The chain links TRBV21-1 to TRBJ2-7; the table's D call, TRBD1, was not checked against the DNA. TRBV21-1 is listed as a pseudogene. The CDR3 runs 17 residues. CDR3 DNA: TGTGCCAGCAGCAAGGAGGGGACAGGCGAGAGCTCCTACGAGCAGTACTTC. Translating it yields CASSKEGTGESSYEQYF.

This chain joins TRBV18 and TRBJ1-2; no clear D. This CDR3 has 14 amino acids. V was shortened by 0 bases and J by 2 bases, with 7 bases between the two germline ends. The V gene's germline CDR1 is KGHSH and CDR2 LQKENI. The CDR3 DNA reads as TGTGCCAGCTCACCACCGGCACCAAACTATGGCTACACCTTC. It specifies CASSPPAPNYGYTF.

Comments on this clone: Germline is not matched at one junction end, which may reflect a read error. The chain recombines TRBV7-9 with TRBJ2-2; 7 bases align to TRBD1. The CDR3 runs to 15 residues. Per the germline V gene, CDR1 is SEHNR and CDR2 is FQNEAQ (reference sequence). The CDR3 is CSSSYTGAATGELFF. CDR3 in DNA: TGTTCCAGCAGCTACACAGGGGCGGCCACCGGGGAGCTGTTTTTT.

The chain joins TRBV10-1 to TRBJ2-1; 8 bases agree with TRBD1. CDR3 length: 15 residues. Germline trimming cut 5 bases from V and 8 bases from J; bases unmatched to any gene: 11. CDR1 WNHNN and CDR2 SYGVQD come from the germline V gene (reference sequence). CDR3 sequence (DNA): TGCGCCAGCAGTACCCTCACAGGGGGGACACATGAGCAGTTCTTC. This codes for CASSTLTGGTHEQFF.

The CDR3 protein is CASRWGQGSRDEQFF. DNA for the CDR3: TGTGCCAGTAGATGGGGACAGGGGAGTAGGGATGAGCAGTTCTTC. This chain joins TRBV19 and TRBJ2-1; 10 nucleotides agree with TRBD1. V was clipped by 6 bases and J by 8 bases; unmatched bases: 10. Germline CDR1 is LNHDA and CDR2 is SQIVND (reference sequence). The CDR3 contains 15 residues.

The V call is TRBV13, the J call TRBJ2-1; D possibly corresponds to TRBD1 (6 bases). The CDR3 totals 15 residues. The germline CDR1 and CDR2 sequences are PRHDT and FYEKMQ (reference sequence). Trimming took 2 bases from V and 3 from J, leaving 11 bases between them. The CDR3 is CASSLRRQVYNEQFF. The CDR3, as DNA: TGTGCCAGCAGCTTAAGGAGACAGGTCTACAATGAGCAGTTCTTC.

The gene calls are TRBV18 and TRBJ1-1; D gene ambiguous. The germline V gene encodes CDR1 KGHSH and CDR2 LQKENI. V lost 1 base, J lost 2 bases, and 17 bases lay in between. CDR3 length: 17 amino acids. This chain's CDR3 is CASSPLAGLGRNTEAFF. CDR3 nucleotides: TGTGCCAGCTCACCACTGGCTGGTCTGGGCAGAAACACTGAAGCTTTCTTT.

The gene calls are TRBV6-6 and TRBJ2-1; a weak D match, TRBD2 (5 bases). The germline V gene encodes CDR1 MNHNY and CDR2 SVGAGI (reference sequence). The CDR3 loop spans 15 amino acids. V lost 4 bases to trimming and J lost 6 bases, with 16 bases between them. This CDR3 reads CASSLDSASGNEQFF. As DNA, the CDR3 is TGTGCCAGCAGTTTGGACTCAGCCTCGGGCAATGAGCAGTTCTTC.

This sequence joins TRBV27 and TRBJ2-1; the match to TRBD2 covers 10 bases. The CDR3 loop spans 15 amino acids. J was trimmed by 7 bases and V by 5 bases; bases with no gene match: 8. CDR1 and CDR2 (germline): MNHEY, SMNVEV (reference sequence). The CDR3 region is CASSIGLLAGNEQFF. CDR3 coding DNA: TGTGCCAGCAGTATTGGGCTACTAGCGGGGAATGAGCAGTTCTTC.

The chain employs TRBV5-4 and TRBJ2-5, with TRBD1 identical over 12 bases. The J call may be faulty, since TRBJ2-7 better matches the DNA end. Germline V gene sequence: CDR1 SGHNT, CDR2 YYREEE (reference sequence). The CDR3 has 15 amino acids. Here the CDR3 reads CASSLGGQGAHEQYF. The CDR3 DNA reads TGTGCCAGCAGCTTGGGGGGACAGGGGGCTCACGAGCAGTACTTC.

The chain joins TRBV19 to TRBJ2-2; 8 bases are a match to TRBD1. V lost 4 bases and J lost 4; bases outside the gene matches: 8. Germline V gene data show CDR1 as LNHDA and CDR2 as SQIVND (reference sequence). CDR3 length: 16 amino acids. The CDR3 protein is CASSRRTGIGTGELFF. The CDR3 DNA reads TGTGCCAGTAGTAGACGGACAGGGATTGGCACCGGGGAGCTGTTTTTT.

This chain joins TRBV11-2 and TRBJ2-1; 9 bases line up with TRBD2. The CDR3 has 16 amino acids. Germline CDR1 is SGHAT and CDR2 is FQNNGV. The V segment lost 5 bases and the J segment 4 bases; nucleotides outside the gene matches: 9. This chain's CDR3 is CASSRRMSGGYNEQFF. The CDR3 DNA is TGTGCCAGCAGCCGACGGATGAGCGGGGGGTACAATGAGCAGTTCTTC.

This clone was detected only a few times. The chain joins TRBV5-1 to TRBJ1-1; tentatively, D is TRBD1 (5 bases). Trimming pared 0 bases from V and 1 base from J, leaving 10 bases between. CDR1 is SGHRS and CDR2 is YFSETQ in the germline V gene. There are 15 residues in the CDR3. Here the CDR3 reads CASSLGGRGNTEAFF. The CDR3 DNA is TGCGCCAGCAGCTTGGGGGGGAGGGGGAACACTGAAGCTTTCTTT.

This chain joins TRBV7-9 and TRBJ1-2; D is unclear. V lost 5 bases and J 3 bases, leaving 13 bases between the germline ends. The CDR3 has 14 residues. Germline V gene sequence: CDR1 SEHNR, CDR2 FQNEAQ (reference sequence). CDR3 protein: CASSIRGGDYGYTF. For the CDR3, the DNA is TGTGCCAGCAGCATTCGGGGTGGGGACTATGGCTACACCTTC.